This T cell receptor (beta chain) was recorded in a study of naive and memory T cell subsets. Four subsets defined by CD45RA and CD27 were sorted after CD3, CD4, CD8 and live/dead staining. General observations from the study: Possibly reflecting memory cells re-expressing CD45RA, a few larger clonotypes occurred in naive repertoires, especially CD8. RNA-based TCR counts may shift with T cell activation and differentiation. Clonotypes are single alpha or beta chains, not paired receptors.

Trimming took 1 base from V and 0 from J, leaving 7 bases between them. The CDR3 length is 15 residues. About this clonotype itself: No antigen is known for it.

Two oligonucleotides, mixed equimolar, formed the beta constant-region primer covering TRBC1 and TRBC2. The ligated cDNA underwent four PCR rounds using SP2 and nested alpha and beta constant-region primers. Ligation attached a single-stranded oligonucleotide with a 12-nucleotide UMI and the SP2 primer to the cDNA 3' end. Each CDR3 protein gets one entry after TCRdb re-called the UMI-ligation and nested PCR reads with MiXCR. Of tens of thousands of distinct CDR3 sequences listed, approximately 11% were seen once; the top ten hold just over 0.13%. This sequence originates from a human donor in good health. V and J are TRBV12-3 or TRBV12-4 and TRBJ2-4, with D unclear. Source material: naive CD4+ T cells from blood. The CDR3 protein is CASSLVQLAKNIQYF. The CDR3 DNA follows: TGTGCCAGCAGTTTAGTTCAGCTAGCCAAAAACATTCAGTACTTC.